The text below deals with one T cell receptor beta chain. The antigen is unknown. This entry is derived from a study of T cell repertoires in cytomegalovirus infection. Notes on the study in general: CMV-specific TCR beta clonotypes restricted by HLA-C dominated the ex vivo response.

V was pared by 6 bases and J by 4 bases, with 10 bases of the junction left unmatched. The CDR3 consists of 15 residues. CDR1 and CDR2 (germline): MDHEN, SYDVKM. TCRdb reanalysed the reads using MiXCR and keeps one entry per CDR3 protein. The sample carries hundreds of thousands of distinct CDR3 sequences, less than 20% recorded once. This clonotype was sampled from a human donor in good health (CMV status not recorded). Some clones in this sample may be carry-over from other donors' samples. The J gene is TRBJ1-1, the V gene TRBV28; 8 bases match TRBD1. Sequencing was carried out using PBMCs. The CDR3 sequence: CASSPTQGAGTEAFF. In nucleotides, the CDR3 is TGTGCCAGCAGCCCAACCCAGGGGGCGGGCACTGAAGCTTTCTTT.